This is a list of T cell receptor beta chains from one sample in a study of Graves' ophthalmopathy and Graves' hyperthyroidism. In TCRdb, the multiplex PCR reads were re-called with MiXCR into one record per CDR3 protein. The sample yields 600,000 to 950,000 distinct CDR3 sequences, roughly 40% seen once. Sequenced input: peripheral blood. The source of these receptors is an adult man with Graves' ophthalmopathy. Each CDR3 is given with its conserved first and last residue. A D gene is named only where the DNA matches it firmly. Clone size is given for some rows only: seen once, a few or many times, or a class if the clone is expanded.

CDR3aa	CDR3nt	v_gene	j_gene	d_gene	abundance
CASSESTFYGYTF	TGTGCCAGCAGTGAATCAACGTTCTATGGCTACACCTTC	TRBV6-1	TRBJ1-2	-	-
CATSPGRGYGYTF	TGTGCCACCAGTCCGGGGCGAGGCTATGGCTACACCTTC	TRBV24-1	TRBJ1-2	-	many
CASSVFDGELFF	TGTGCCAGCAGCGTATTTGACGGGGAGCTGTTTTTT	TRBV9	TRBJ2-2	-	many
CATTGDPGTDTQYF	TGTGCCACCACAGGGGACCCTGGAACAGATACGCAGTATTTT	TRBV24-1	TRBJ2-3	-	-
CASGQGPDQPQHF	TGTGCCAGCGGACAGGGGCCTGATCAGCCCCAGCATTTT	TRBV7-9	TRBJ1-5	TRBD1	few
CASSLAGDVYEQYF	TGTGCCAGCAGCTTAGCGGGAGATGTCTACGAGCAGTACTTC	TRBV7-2	TRBJ2-7	-	many
CASRQQAFWTQYF	TGTGCCAGTAGACAACAGGCCTTTTGGACCCAGTACTTC	TRBV2	TRBJ2-5	-	-
CSARQDQWGNQPQHF	TGCAGTGCTAGACAGGACCAATGGGGCAATCAGCCCCAGCATTTT	TRBV20-1	TRBJ1-5	-	-
CASSRMGGDGEQYF	TGTGCCAGCAGCCGTATGGGGGGCGATGGTGAGCAGTACTTC	TRBV7-3	TRBJ2-7	-	-
CASSNRQGVRTEAFF	TGTGCCAGCAGCAACCGACAGGGTGTGAGGACTGAAGCTTTCTTT	TRBV5-5	TRBJ1-1	TRBD1	few
CASSLVGQHEETQYF	TGTGCCAGCAGCTTAGTCGGACAGCATGAAGAGACCCAGTACTTC	TRBV7-9	TRBJ2-5	-	-
CASSYSIRDRGHEQYF	TGTGCCAGCAGTTACTCGATCCGAGACAGGGGTCACGAGCAGTACTTC	TRBV6-6	TRBJ2-7	TRBD1	-
CARGSEATETQYF	TGTGCTAGAGGGAGTGAGGCGACGGAGACCCAGTACTTC	TRBV2	TRBJ2-5	-	-
CASSSGQEREDTQYF	TGTGCCAGCAGCTCGGGACAGGAGCGGGAGGATACGCAGTATTTT	TRBV7-9	TRBJ2-3	-	-
CSVGRGAGNTIYF	TGCAGCGTTGGAAGGGGCGCTGGAAACACCATATATTTT	TRBV29-1	TRBJ1-3	-	-
CSARGIGQGYQPQHF	TGCAGTGCTAGGGGGATAGGACAGGGCTATCAGCCCCAGCATTTT	TRBV20-1	TRBJ1-5	TRBD1	many
CASRPGLAGVYRETQYF	TGTGCCAGTAGACCAGGACTAGCGGGAGTTTACCGAGAGACCCAGTACTTC	TRBV19	TRBJ2-5	TRBD2	once
CSVDFQGSEAFF	TGCAGCGTTGACTTCCAAGGGAGTGAAGCTTTCTTT	TRBV29-1	TRBJ1-1	-	many
CSALFAGFRNSPLHF	TGCAGCGCCCTTTTTGCGGGGTTTAGAAATTCACCCCTCCACTTT	TRBV29-1	TRBJ1-6	-	-
CASSEGTGEGETQYF	TGTGCCAGCAGCGAAGGGACAGGGGAAGGAGAGACCCAGTACTTC	TRBV9	TRBJ2-5	TRBD1	many
CASSWTVNTGELFF	TGTGCCAGCAGCTGGACGGTTAACACCGGGGAGCTGTTTTTT	TRBV7-9	TRBJ2-2	-	-
CSARAEYSNQPQHF	TGCAGTGCTAGAGCAGAATATAGCAATCAGCCCCAGCATTTT	TRBV20-1	TRBJ1-5	-	-
CASSGGRFDEQYF	TGTGCCAGCAGCGGGGGGAGGTTTGACGAGCAGTACTTC	TRBV9	TRBJ2-7	-	few
CATSRESENTEAFF	TGTGCCACCAGCAGAGAAAGTGAGAACACTGAAGCTTTCTTT	TRBV15	TRBJ1-1	-	few
CASSITGAGETQYF	TGTGCCAGCAGCATTACAGGGGCCGGGGAGACCCAGTACTTC	TRBV7-9	TRBJ2-5	TRBD1	few
CASSMTEATEAFF	TGTGCCAGCAGTATGACAGAGGCCACTGAAGCTTTCTTT	TRBV7-9	TRBJ1-1	-	-
CAISYSTGGEQYF	TGTGCCATCAGTTACTCGACGGGGGGCGAGCAGTACTTC	TRBV10-3	TRBJ2-7	TRBD2	-
CASSRGLAAETQYF	TGCGCCAGCAGCCGAGGACTAGCGGCAGAGACCCAGTACTTC	TRBV4-1	TRBJ2-5	TRBD2	-
CASSSTGETGANVLTF	TGTGCCAGCAGCTCTACAGGGGAAACTGGGGCCAACGTCCTGACTTTC	TRBV5-5	TRBJ2-6	TRBD1	once
CASSPEGNTIYF	TGTGCCAGCAGTCCCGAGGGGAACACCATATATTTT	TRBV12-3/TRBV12-4	TRBJ1-3	-	once
CAIKADAAGANVLTF	TGTGCCATCAAGGCGGATGCCGCCGGGGCCAACGTCCTGACTTTC	TRBV10-3	TRBJ2-6	-	-
CSASTAVGGADTQYF	TGCAGTGCTAGTACGGCGGTCGGCGGCGCAGATACGCAGTATTTT	TRBV20-1	TRBJ2-3	-	-
CASSLLDGFYGYTF	TGCGCCAGCAGCTTACTGGACGGATTCTATGGCTACACCTTC	TRBV7-3	TRBJ1-2	-	-
CASSLEGTSGYQPQHF	TGTGCCAGCAGCTTGGAGGGGACCTCAGGGTATCAGCCCCAGCATTTT	TRBV7-9	TRBJ1-5	-	-
CASRPLTSGGPCIF	TGTGCCAGCAGACCGCTGACTAGCGGGGGGCCCTGTATATTC	TRBV2	TRBJ2-5	TRBD2	-
CASSSTGAYFSGANVLTF	TGTGCCAGCAGCTCCACCGGGGCTTACTTCTCTGGGGCCAACGTCCTGACTTTC	TRBV11-2	TRBJ2-6	-	few
CASSTRVQQETQYF	TGTGCCAGCAGCACTAGGGTGCAACAAGAGACCCAGTACTTC	TRBV7-2	TRBJ2-5	-	many
CASYPNRGYTF	TGTGCCAGCTACCCTAACCGGGGCTACACCTTC	TRBV2	TRBJ1-2	-	once
CSVEDRPGEQYF	TGCAGCGTTGAGGACAGGCCAGGCGAGCAGTACTTC	TRBV29-1	TRBJ2-7	TRBD1	many
CASKIGIENSPLHF	TGTGCCAGCAAGATTGGGATCGAAAATTCACCCCTCCACTTT	TRBV12-3/TRBV12-4	TRBJ1-6	-	many
CSVVVGDYGYTF	TGCAGCGTTGTGGTAGGGGACTATGGCTACACCTTC	TRBV29-1	TRBJ1-2	-	-
CASSYPPRGDTGELFF	TGTGCCAGCAGCTACCCCCCCAGGGGAGATACCGGGGAGCTGTTTTTT	TRBV7-9	TRBJ2-2	-	once
CASSTTGGDEQYF	TGTGCCAGCAGTACTACAGGGGGCGACGAGCAGTACTTC	TRBV12-3/TRBV12-4	TRBJ2-7	TRBD1	-
CASSLAYPSGSYEQYF	TGCGCCAGCAGCTTGGCCTATCCTAGCGGGAGCTACGAGCAGTACTTC	TRBV7-9	TRBJ2-7	TRBD2	-
CASSLGAGDEQYF	TGTGCCAGCAGCTTGGGTGCGGGGGACGAGCAGTACTTC	TRBV7-9	TRBJ2-7	TRBD2	many
CASSLGGLDTGELFF	TGTGCCAGCAGCTTAGGGGGCTTGGACACCGGGGAGCTGTTTTTT	TRBV7-9	TRBJ2-2	-	-
CASSLGSGAERDTQYF	TGTGCCAGCAGCTTAGGCAGTGGGGCGGAGCGGGATACGCAGTATTTT	TRBV11-2	TRBJ2-3	-	-